This paragraph covers one T cell receptor beta chain sequence. The data derive from a study of shared clonotypes between healthy human individuals. Overall study context: Every donor yielded three CD4 naive, three CD4 memory, two CD8 naive and one CD8 memory plate.

V was pared by 6 bases and J by 0 bases, with 12 bases between. Germline lookup yields CDR1 MDHEN and CDR2 SYDVKM. The CDR3 has 15 residues. It was across several immunoSEQ plates that each subset's genomic DNA was evenly split. Only in-frame clones appear in the TCRdb table, and some are missing; sequencing was by immunoSEQ multiplex PCR. The sample has about 1.1 million clones; approximately 80% are singletons. The sequence derives from a man between 18 and 35 years old in good health. Some clones in this sample may be carry-over from other donors' samples. Sequencing was done on a sample of memory CD4+ T cells from PBMCs. As for subset: CD45RA-negative fraction. The rearrangement uses TRBV28 and TRBJ2-4; a weak D match, TRBD1 (6 bases). CDR3 sequence reads: CASRTGSAAKNIQYF. CDR3 coding DNA: TGTGCCAGCAGAACAGGGAGCGCAGCCAAAAACATTCAGTACTTC.